The rows below give T cell receptor beta chains drawn from one sample of a study of shared clonotypes between healthy human individuals. Generated by immunoSEQ multiplex PCR, the TCRdb table keeps only in-frame clones and is missing some. Of about 1.1 million clones listed, around 77% are singletons. The sample taken for sequencing was memory CD4+ T cells from PBMCs. The receptors come from a man aged 18 to 29 in good health. Some clones in this sample may be carry-over from other donors' samples. Both conserved end residues are part of each CDR3. The D gene is left open where the match is weak. Expanded clones get a size class; other rows say once, few or many, or leave the size out.

J	V	D	size	CDR3	DNA
TRBJ2-5	TRBV5-1	TRBD2	once	CASSPGIYVAGDPRETQYF	TGCGCCAGCAGCCCTGGTATCTATGTAGCGGGAGATCCCCGAGAGACCCAGTACTTC
TRBJ2-7	TRBV29-1	TRBD1	-	CSVEDPGGYEQYF	TGCAGCGTTGAAGATCCAGGGGGCTACGAGCAGTACTTC
TRBJ1-1	TRBV28	-	-	CASSLWRASINQGANTEAFF	TGTGCCAGCAGTTTATGGCGGGCCTCCATCAACCAGGGAGCGAACACTGAAGCTTTCTTT
TRBJ2-3	TRBV19	TRBD1	-	CASSRQGKTDTQYF	TGTGCCAGTAGCCGACAGGGGAAGACAGATACGCAGTATTTT
TRBJ1-4	TRBV28	TRBD1	-	CASTRPSGGGEKLFF	TGTGCCAGCACTCGCCCGTCAGGGGGCGGTGAAAAACTGTTTTTT
TRBJ1-3	TRBV15	-	-	CATSRWDSIYF	TGTGCCACCAGCCGATGGGACTCAATATATTTT
TRBJ2-4	TRBV28	TRBD2	-	CASLGSGRADIQYF	TGTGCCAGCCTCGGCAGCGGGAGGGCCGACATTCAGTACTTC
TRBJ1-1	TRBV12-5	-	few	CASGNGRNTEAFF	TGTGCTAGTGGTAACGGACGGAACACTGAAGCTTTCTTT
TRBJ2-2	TRBV11-1	-	-	CASSLTGAITGELFF	TGTGCCAGCAGCTTAACGGGAGCCATCACCGGGGAGCTGTTTTTT
TRBJ1-1	TRBV5-1	-	-	CASSSSSGAAGTEAFF	TGCGCCAGCAGCTCCTCCTCCGGGGCGGCGGGGACTGAAGCTTTCTTT
TRBJ1-4	TRBV5-8	-	once	CASSRKGQPEKLFF	TGTGCCAGCAGCCGAAAGGGCCAGCCTGAAAAACTGTTTTTT
TRBJ2-1	TRBV5-6	-	-	CASSSAPQTYNEQFF	TGTGCCAGCAGCTCGGCCCCACAGACCTACAATGAGCAGTTCTTC
TRBJ2-7	TRBV19	-	-	CASSLPLARRSEQYF	TGTGCCAGTAGTTTACCCCTAGCTCGGAGGAGCGAGCAGTACTTC
TRBJ2-7	TRBV28	-	-	CASSRPLLDTYEQYF	TGTGCCAGCAGTCGCCCCCTACTCGACACCTACGAGCAGTACTTC
TRBJ1-2	TRBV19	TRBD1	-	CASSIDRVNYGYTF	TGTGCCAGTAGTATCGACAGGGTCAACTATGGCTACACCTTC
TRBJ1-2	TRBV11-2	-	once	CASSLLPRSGYTF	TGTGCCAGCAGCCTGCTGCCCCGGAGTGGCTACACCTTC
TRBJ1-1	TRBV7-8	-	-	CASSLLSVNTEAFF	TGTGCCAGCAGTTTGCTTTCGGTGAACACTGAAGCTTTCTTT
TRBJ2-7	TRBV7-2	TRBD1	many	CASSLGTGFYEQYF	TGTGCCAGCAGCCTCGGGACAGGCTTTTACGAGCAGTACTTC
TRBJ1-5	TRBV6-6	-	-	CGASREKRGNQPQHF	TGTGGTGCCAGCAGGGAGAAACGTGGCAATCAGCCCCAGCATTTT
TRBJ2-6	TRBV28	-	once	CASSSATEGLSGANVLTF	TGTGCCAGCAGTTCCGCGACGGAGGGGCTCTCTGGGGCCAACGTCCTGACTTTC
TRBJ2-1	TRBV11-2	TRBD2	-	CASSTGLAGFEQFF	TGTGCCAGCAGCACTGGACTAGCGGGATTCGAGCAGTTCTTC
TRBJ1-1	TRBV19	-	-	CASSGQMNTEAFF	TGTGCCAGTAGCGGACAGATGAACACTGAAGCTTTCTTT
TRBJ2-4	TRBV29-1	TRBD1	-	CSAPSLTGGQNIQYF	TGCAGCGCTCCCTCTTTGACAGGGGGCCAAAACATTCAGTACTTC
TRBJ2-7	TRBV10-3	TRBD2	-	CATGGTRTYEQYF	TGTGCCACCGGAGGGACTAGAACCTACGAGCAGTACTTC
TRBJ2-7	TRBV28	-	-	CASGLRYYEQYF	TGTGCCAGCGGGCTCAGATACTACGAGCAGTACTTC
TRBJ1-4	TRBV30	TRBD1	-	CAWDRGTNEKLFF	TGTGCCTGGGACAGGGGGACTAATGAAAAACTGTTTTTT
TRBJ1-2	TRBV19	-	-	CASTIGGVLGYTF	TGTGCCAGCACAATAGGAGGGGTTCTCGGCTACACCTTC
TRBJ1-2	TRBV5-6	-	-	CASSRGRRNGYTF	TGTGCCAGCAGCCGGGGACGGAGGAATGGCTACACCTTC
TRBJ1-1	TRBV18	-	-	CASSPFGLGEAFF	TGTGCCAGCTCACCCTTTGGACTCGGTGAAGCTTTCTTT
TRBJ1-4	TRBV7-9	-	-	CASSLMIGANEKLFF	TGTGCCAGCAGCTTAATGATCGGAGCCAATGAAAAACTGTTTTTT
TRBJ1-1	TRBV7-2	-	-	CASSWYLNTEAFF	TGTGCCAGCAGCTGGTATCTGAACACTGAAGCTTTCTTT
TRBJ1-5	TRBV6-5	-	-	CASSYRVGTDPQHF	TGTGCCAGCAGTTACCGCGTAGGGACGGATCCCCAGCATTTT
TRBJ2-4	TRBV5-4	TRBD1	-	CASSIDRGSKNIQYF	TGTGCCAGCAGCATTGACAGGGGGTCCAAAAACATTCAGTACTTC